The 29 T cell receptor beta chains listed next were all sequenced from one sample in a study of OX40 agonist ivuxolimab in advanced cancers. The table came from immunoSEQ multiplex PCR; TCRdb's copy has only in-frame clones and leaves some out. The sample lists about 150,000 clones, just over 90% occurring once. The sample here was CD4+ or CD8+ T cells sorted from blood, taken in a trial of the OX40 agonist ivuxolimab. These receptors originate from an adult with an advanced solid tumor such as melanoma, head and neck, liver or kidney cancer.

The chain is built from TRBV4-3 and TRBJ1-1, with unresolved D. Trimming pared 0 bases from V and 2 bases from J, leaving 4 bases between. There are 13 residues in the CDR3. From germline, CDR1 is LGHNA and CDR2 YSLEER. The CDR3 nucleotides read TGCGCCAGCAGCCAAGATACAAACACTGAAGCTTTCTTT. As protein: CASSQDTNTEAFF.

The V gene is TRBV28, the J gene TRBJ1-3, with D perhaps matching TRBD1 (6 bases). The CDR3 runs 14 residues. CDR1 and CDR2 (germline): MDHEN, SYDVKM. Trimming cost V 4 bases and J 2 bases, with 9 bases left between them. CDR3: CASSSGTTGNTIYF. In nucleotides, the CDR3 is TGTGCCAGCAGTTCCGGGACAACTGGAAACACCATATATTTT. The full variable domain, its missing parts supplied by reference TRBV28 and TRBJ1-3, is DVKVTQSSRYLVKRTGEKVFLECVQDMDHENMFWYRQDPGLGLRLIYFSYDVKMKEKGDIPEGYSVSREKKERFSLILESASTNQTSMYLCASSSGTTGNTIYFGEGSWLTVV.

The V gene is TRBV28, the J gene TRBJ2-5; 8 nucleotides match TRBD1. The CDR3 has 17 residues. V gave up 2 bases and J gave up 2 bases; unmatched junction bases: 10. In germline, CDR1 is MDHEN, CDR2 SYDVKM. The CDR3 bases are TGTGCCAGCAGTTTAGCCTCCGTGGGGACAGGACAAGAGACCCAGTACTTC. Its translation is CASSLASVGTGQETQYF.

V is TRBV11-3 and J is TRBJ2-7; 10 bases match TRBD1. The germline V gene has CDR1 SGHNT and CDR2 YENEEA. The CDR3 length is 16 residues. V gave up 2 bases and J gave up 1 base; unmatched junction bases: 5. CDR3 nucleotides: TGTGCCAGCAGCTTAAGGGGACAGGGGAGGTCCTACGAGCAGTACTTC. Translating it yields CASSLRGQGRSYEQYF.

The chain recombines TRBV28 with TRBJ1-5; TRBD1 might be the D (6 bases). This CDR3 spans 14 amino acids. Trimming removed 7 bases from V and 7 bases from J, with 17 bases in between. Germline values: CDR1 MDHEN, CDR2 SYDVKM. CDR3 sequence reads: CASTLGGSGQPQHF. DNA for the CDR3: TGTGCCAGCACCCTAGGGGGGTCGGGACAGCCCCAGCATTTT.

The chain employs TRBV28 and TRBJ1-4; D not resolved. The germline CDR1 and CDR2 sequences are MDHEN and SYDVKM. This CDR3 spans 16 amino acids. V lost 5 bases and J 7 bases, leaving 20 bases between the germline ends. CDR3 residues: CASSRSWSTLGEKLFF. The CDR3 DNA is TGTGCCAGCAGTCGATCTTGGTCCACCTTGGGTGAAAAACTGTTTTTT.

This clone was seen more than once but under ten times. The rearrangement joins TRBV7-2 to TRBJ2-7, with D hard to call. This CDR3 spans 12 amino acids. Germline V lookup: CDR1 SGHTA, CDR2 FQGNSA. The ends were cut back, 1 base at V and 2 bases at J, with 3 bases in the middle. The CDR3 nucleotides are TGTGCCAGCAGCTTAGTGACCTACGAGCAGTACTTC. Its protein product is CASSLVTYEQYF.

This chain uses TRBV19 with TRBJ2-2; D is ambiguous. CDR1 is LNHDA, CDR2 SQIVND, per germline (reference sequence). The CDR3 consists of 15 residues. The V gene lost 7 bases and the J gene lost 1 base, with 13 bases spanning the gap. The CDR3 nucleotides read TGTGCCAGTATAAGAGGCGGCGGGAACACCGGGGAGCTGTTTTTT. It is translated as CASIRGGGNTGELFF.

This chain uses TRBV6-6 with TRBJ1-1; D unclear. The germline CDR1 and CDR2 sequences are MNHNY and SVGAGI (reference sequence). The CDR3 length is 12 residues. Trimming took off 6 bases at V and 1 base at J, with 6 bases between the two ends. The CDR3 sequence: CASRQQNTEAFF. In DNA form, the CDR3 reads TGTGCCAGCAGACAGCAGAACACTGAAGCTTTCTTT.

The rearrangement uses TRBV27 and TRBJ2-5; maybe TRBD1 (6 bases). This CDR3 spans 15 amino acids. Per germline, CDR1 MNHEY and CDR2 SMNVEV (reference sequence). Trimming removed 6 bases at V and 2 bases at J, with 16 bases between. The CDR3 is CASSTGTIRQETQYF. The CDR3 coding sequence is TGTGCCAGCAGCACCGGGACAATTAGACAAGAGACCCAGTACTTC.

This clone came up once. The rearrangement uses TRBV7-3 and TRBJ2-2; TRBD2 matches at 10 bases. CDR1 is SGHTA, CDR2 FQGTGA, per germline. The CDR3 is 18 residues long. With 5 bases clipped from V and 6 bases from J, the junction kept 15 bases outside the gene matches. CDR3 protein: CASSVSGGAGGPSGELFF. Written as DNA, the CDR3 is TGTGCCAGCAGCGTCTCAGGGGGAGCGGGAGGGCCCTCCGGGGAGCTGTTTTTT. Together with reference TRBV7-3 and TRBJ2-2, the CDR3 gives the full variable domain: GAGVSQTPSNKVTEKGKYVELRCDPISGHTALYWYRQSLGQGPEFLIYFQGTGAADDSGLPNDRFFAVRPEGSVSTLKIQRTERGDSAVYLCASSVSGGAGGPSGELFFGEGSRLTVL.

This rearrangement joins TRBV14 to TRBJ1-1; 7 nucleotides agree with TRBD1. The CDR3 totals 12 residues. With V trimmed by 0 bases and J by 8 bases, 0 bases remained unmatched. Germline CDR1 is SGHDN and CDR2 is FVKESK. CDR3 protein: CASSQETGEAFF. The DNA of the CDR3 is TGTGCCAGCAGCCAAGAGACAGGGGAAGCTTTCTTT.

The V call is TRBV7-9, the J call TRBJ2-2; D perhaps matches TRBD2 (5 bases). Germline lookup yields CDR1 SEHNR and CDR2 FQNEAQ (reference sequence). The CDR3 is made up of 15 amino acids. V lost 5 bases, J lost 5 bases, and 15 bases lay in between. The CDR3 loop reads CASSNRVSGTGELFF. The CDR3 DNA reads TGTGCCAGCAGCAACCGGGTCTCGGGGACCGGGGAGCTGTTTTTT.

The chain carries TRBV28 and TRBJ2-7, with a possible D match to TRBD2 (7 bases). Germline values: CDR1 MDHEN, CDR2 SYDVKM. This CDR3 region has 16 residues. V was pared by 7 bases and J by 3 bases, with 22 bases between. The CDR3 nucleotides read TGTGCCAGCACCTTAGGGGGGGTTCACCCCCTCTACGAGCAGTACTTC. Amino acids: CASTLGGVHPLYEQYF. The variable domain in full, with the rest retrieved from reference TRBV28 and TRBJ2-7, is DVKVTQSSRYLVKRTGEKVFLECVQDMDHENMFWYRQDPGLGLRLIYFSYDVKMKEKGDIPEGYSVSREKKERFSLILESASTNQTSMYLCASTLGGVHPLYEQYFGPGTRLTVT.

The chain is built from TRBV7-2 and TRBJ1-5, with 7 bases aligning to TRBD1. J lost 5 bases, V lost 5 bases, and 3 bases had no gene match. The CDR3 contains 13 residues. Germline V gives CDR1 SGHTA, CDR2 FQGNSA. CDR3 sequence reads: CASSQTGYQPQHF. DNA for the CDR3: TGTGCCAGCAGCCAGACAGGGTATCAGCCCCAGCATTTT.

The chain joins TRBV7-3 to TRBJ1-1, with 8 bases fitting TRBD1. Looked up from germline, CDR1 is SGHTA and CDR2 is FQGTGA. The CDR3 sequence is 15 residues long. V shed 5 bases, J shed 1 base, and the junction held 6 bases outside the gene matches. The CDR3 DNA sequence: TGTGCCAGCAGCCCCCAGGGGGCTCCGAACACTGAAGCTTTCTTT. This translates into CASSPQGAPNTEAFF.

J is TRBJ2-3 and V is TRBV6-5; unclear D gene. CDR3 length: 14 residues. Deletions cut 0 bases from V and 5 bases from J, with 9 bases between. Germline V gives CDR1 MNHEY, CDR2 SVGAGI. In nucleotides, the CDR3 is TGTGCCAGCAGTTACTCGCTAAAAGTAGATACGCAGTATTTT. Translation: CASSYSLKVDTQYF.

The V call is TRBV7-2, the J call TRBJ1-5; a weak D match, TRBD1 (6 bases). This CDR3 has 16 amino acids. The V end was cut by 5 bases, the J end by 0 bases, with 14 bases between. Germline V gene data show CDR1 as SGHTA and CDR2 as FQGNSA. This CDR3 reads CASSLWGGPSNQPQHF. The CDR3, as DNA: TGTGCCAGCAGCCTTTGGGGGGGGCCTAGCAATCAGCCCCAGCATTTT. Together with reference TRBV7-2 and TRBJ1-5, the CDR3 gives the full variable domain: GAGVSQSPSNKVTEKGKDVELRCDPISGHTALYWYRQSLGQGLEFLIYFQGNSAPDKSGLPSDRFSAERTGGSVSTLTIQRTQQEDSAVYLCASSLWGGPSNQPQHFGDGTRLSIL.

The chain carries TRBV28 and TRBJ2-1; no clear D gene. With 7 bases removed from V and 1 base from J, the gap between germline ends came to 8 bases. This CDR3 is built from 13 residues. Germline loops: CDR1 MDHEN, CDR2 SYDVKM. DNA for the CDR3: TGTGCCAGCATTGCTTTTTCCTACAATGAGCAGTTCTTC. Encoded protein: CASIAFSYNEQFF.

The CDR3 region is CASSVAWTSDEQYF. CDR3 DNA: TGTGCCAGCAGCGTAGCATGGACTAGCGACGAGCAGTACTTC. The V call is TRBV9, the J call TRBJ2-7; TRBD2 matches at 9 bases. The CDR3 is 14 amino acids. CDR1 and CDR2 from the germline V gene are SGDLS and YYNGEE. The trim removed 0 bases at V and 5 bases at J, leaving 3 bases unmatched.

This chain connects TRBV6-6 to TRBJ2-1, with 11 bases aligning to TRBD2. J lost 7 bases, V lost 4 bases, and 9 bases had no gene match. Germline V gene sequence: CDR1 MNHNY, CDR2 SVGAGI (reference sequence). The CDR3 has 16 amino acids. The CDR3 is CASSSTSGIRGNEQFF. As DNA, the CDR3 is TGTGCCAGCAGTTCGACTAGCGGGATACGGGGGAATGAGCAGTTCTTC.

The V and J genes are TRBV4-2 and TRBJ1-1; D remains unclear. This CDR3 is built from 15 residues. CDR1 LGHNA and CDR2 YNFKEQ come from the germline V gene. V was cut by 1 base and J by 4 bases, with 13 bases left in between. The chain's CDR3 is CASSQVRTYTTEAFF. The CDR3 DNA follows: TGTGCCAGCAGCCAAGTCCGGACTTATACCACTGAAGCTTTCTTT.

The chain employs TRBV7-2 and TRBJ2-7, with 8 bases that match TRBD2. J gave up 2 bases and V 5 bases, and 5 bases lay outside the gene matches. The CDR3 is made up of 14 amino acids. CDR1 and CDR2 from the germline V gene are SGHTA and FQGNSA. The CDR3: CASSTGAGAYEQYF. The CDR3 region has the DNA TGTGCCAGCAGCACAGGAGCGGGAGCCTACGAGCAGTACTTC.

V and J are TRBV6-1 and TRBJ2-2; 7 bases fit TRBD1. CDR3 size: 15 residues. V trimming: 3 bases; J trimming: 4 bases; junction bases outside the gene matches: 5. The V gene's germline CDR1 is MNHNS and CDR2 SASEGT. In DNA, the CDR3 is TGTGCCAGCAGTGATAGTGACAGGGCCACCGGGGAGCTGTTTTTT. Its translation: CASSDSDRATGELFF.

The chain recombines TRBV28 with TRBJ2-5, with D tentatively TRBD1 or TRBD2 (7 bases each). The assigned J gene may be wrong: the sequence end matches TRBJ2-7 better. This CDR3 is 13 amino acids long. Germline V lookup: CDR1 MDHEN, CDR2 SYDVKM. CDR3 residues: CATALRGGDEQYF. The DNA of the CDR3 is TGTGCCACCGCCCTCAGGGGGGGCGACGAGCAGTACTTC.

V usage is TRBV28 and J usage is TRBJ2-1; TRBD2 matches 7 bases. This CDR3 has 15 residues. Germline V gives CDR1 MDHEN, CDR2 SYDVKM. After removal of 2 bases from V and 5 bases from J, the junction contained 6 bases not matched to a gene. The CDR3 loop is CASSLLAEGDNEQFF. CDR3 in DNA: TGTGCCAGCAGTTTACTAGCGGAGGGCGACAATGAGCAGTTCTTC.

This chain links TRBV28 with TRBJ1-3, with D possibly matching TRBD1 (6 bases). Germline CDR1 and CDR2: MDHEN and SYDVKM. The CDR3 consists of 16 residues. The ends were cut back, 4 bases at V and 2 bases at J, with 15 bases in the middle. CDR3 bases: TGTGCCAGCAGTTCACCTAACGACAGGACTGGAAACACCATATATTTT. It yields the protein CASSSPNDRTGNTIYF.

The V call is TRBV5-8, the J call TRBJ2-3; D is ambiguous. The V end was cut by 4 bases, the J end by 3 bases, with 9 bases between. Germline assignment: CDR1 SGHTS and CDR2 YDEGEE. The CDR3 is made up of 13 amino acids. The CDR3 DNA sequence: TGTGCCAGCAGCGGGGAACAGACAGATACGCAGTATTTT. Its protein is CASSGEQTDTQYF.

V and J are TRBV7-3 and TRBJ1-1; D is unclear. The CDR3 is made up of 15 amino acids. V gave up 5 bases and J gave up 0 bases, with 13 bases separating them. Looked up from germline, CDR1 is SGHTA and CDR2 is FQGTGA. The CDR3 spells CASSPRTAMNTEAFF. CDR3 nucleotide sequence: TGTGCCAGCAGCCCCCGGACGGCTATGAACACTGAAGCTTTCTTT.